Below, 28 T cell receptor beta chains from the same sample are listed, as sequenced in a study of shared clonotypes between healthy human individuals. Measured with immunoSEQ multiplex PCR; TCRdb has only the in-frame clones, and not every one. The top ten hold about 0.13% of the sample, which has 2 million to 2.5 million clones, approximately 94% seen once. The sample was naive CD4+ T cells sorted from blood. Subset meaning: CD45RA+ positively selected. Every receptor here comes from a man aged 18 to 30 in good health.

The chain links TRBV19 to TRBJ1-4; TRBD1 matches at 8 bases. The CDR3 extends over 15 amino acids. The germline V gene encodes CDR1 LNHDA and CDR2 SQIVND (reference sequence). The ends lost 3 bases at V and 7 bases at J; junction bases unmatched: 7. The CDR3 loop is CASSMRRQGFEKLFF. The CDR3 region has the DNA TGTGCCAGTAGTATGCGACGACAGGGGTTTGAAAAACTGTTTTTT.

The chain employs TRBV2 and TRBJ1-1; D unclear. Germline V lookup: CDR1 SNHLY, CDR2 FYNNEI. This CDR3 is 11 amino acids long. V was clipped by 6 bases and J by 7 bases, with 9 bases between them. CDR3 in DNA: TGTGCCAGCAGGTGGGAACTTGAAGCTTTCTTT. Translating it yields CASRWELEAFF.

The chain couples TRBV6-5 to TRBJ2-7; TRBD1 is a possible D gene (9 bases). The CDR3 extends over 14 amino acids. Trimming took 8 bases from V and 7 from J, leaving 21 bases between them. Germline values: CDR1 MNHEY, CDR2 SVGAGI. The CDR3 loop is CASRGGQGLREQYF. CDR3 DNA: TGTGCCAGCCGGGGGGGACAGGGTTTAAGAGAGCAGTACTTC.

The V and J genes are TRBV19 and TRBJ2-3; TRBD1 aligns across 8 bases. This CDR3 comprises 15 residues. V was pared by 6 bases and J by 5 bases, with 10 bases of the junction left unmatched. Germline loops: CDR1 LNHDA, CDR2 SQIVND (reference sequence). In nucleotides, the CDR3 is TGTGCCAGTAGGATTGGGGCAGGGGGCGTAGATACGCAGTATTTT. Residues: CASRIGAGGVDTQYF.

This rearrangement joins TRBV19 to TRBJ1-5; D gene unclear. This CDR3 comprises 15 residues. The germline V gene has CDR1 LNHDA and CDR2 SQIVND (reference sequence). V was cut by 5 bases and J by 1 base, with 12 bases left in between. CDR3 amino acids: CASSVLPSSNQPQHF. For the CDR3, the DNA is TGTGCCAGTAGTGTGCTGCCGAGCAGCAATCAGCCCCAGCATTTT.

The chain joins TRBV9 to TRBJ2-5; 8 positions match TRBD2. V dropped 1 base and J dropped 4; count of bases not matched to a gene: 6. The V gene's germline CDR1 is SGDLS and CDR2 YYNGEE. CDR3 length: 15 amino acids. The CDR3 DNA follows: TGTGCCAGCAGCGTAAGCGGACTAGCTGCAGAGACCCAGTACTTC. The encoded protein is CASSVSGLAAETQYF.

This rearrangement joins TRBV19 to TRBJ2-1; 7 bases are shared with TRBD1. The CDR3 sequence is 16 residues long. Germline CDR1 and CDR2: LNHDA and SQIVND (reference sequence). Trimming removed 7 bases from V and 5 bases from J; junction bases left unmatched: 14. The CDR3 DNA reads TGTGCCAGTAATTCTTACGGGACAGTAATGGACAATGAGCAGTTCTTC. It yields the protein CASNSYGTVMDNEQFF.

The chain couples TRBV5-1 to TRBJ2-7, with a weak D call TRBD2 (6 bases). Germline values: CDR1 SGHRS, CDR2 YFSETQ. Trimming stripped 0 bases from V and 7 bases from J, with 14 bases between. This CDR3 comprises 14 residues. The CDR3 DNA reads TGCGCCAGCAGCTTGGCCCCTAGCGTGGGGGAGCAGTACTTC. Translated, it gives CASSLAPSVGEQYF. Drawing the rest from reference TRBV5-1 and TRBJ2-7, the complete variable domain is KAGVTQTPRYLIKTRGQQVTLSCSPISGHRSVSWYQQTPGQGLQFLFEYFSETQRNKGNFPGRFSGRQFSNSRSEMNVSTLELGDSALYLCASSLAPSVGEQYFGPGTRLTVT.

CDR3 sequence reads: CASSPIAGVADTQYF. The CDR3 DNA is TGTGCCAGCTCACCAATAGCGGGCGTTGCAGATACGCAGTATTTT. V gene TRBV18 combines with J gene TRBJ2-3; 7 nucleotides align to TRBD2. CDR3 size: 15 residues. V trimming: 2 bases; J trimming: 4 bases; junction bases outside the gene matches: 6. Per the germline V gene, CDR1 is KGHSH and CDR2 is LQKENI.

V is TRBV30 and J is TRBJ1-2; D is unresolved. The CDR3 contains 11 residues. Trimming shortened V by 2 bases and J by 7 bases, and 8 bases separated the two germline ends. Germline V lookup: CDR1 GTSNPN, CDR2 SVGIG (reference sequence). The DNA of the CDR3 is TGTGCCTGGAGTCGGGTTAGTGGCTACACCTTC. Protein product: CAWSRVSGYTF.

V is TRBV7-2 and J is TRBJ2-1; a weak D match, TRBD2 (6 bases). There are 15 residues in the CDR3. Per germline, CDR1 SGHTA and CDR2 FQGNSA. The V and J ends lost 7 bases and 3 bases respectively, with 16 bases between them. The CDR3, as DNA: TGTGCCAGCACCCGGGTAGCGGATAACTACAATGAGCAGTTCTTC. This translates into CASTRVADNYNEQFF.

The rearrangement uses TRBV28 and TRBJ1-2, with 11 bases lining up with TRBD1. CDR1 and CDR2 (germline): MDHEN, SYDVKM. The junction had 23 bases not matched to a gene; V was cut back by 6 bases and J by 8 bases. This CDR3 is built from 19 residues. CDR3 sequence reads: CASSSPDRGRGEVLRGYTF. CDR3 nucleotide sequence: TGTGCCAGCAGCTCCCCGGACAGGGGGCGAGGGGAAGTCTTAAGGGGCTACACCTTC.

J is TRBJ2-3 and V is TRBV5-4, with 9 bases lining up with TRBD2. The CDR3 spans 16 residues. The trim removed 4 bases at V and 0 bases at J, leaving 6 bases unmatched. From germline, CDR1 is SGHNT and CDR2 YYREEE (reference sequence). CDR3 sequence: CASSPTSGRSTDTQYF. In nucleotides, the CDR3 is TGTGCCAGCAGCCCGACCAGCGGGAGGAGCACAGATACGCAGTATTTT.

The rearrangement links TRBV2 to TRBJ2-2; unclear D gene. V was cut by 1 base and J by 1 base, with 4 bases left in between. This CDR3 is 14 amino acids long. Germline loops: CDR1 SNHLY, CDR2 FYNNEI. As DNA, the CDR3 is TGTGCCAGCAGTGAAGTCTTGAACACCGGGGAGCTGTTTTTT. This sequence encodes CASSEVLNTGELFF.

This clone was observed once. Other DNA sequences in the same sample also yield this CDR3. This chain joins TRBV10-3 and TRBJ1-5; D remains ambiguous. Germline CDR1 reads ENHRY; CDR2 reads SYGVKD. There are 14 residues in the CDR3. Trimming took off 0 bases at V and 4 bases at J, with 7 bases between the two ends. CDR3 sequence: CAISESIGNQPQHF. CDR3 coding DNA: TGTGCCATCAGTGAGTCGATCGGGAATCAGCCCCAGCATTTT.

A note on this clone: Different DNA sequences within this sample yield the same CDR3. The chain joins TRBV7-9 to TRBJ2-3, with D unresolved. CDR3 length: 15 amino acids. The germline gives CDR1 SEHNR, CDR2 FQNEAQ (reference sequence). Trimming pared 3 bases from V and 0 bases from J, leaving 10 bases between. CDR3 in amino acids: CASSLGMGSTDTQYF. The CDR3, as DNA: TGTGCCAGCAGCTTGGGAATGGGGAGCACAGATACGCAGTATTTT.

This chain links TRBV10-3 with TRBJ1-2; tentative D call: TRBD1 (5 bases). The CDR3 totals 14 residues. V dropped 3 bases and J dropped 1 base, with 9 bases sitting between them. In germline, CDR1 is ENHRY, CDR2 SYGVKD. CDR3 region: CAISDSQGNYGYTF. The CDR3 coding sequence is TGTGCCATCAGTGACTCCCAGGGTAACTATGGCTACACCTTC.

The CDR3 DNA sequence: TGTGCCAGCAGCTGGGAGGGTTTGGGGACCCAGTACTTC. This encodes CASSWEGLGTQYF. The chain couples TRBV5-6 to TRBJ2-5; TRBD2 matches 7 bases. The CDR3 has 13 residues. CDR1 SGHDT and CDR2 YYEEEE come from the germline V gene. V lost 3 bases to trimming and J lost 7 bases; unmatched junction nucleotides: 6.

J is TRBJ2-7 and V is TRBV6-5, with D perhaps TRBD2 (6 bases). CDR1 and CDR2 (germline): MNHEY, SVGAGI. V lost 0 bases and J lost 6, with 15 bases in between. The CDR3 runs 15 residues. In DNA, the CDR3 is TGTGCCAGCAGTTACTCGGGCGGGGCCGAACGCGAGCAGTACTTC. Translated, it gives CASSYSGGAEREQYF.

J is TRBJ2-3 and V is TRBV4-2; 13 positions agree with TRBD2. The junction had 13 bases not matched to a gene; V was cut back by 4 bases and J by 6 bases. The germline V gene encodes CDR1 LGHNA and CDR2 YNFKEQ. This CDR3 has 18 residues. The CDR3 loop reads CASSPGTSGALNGDTQYF. The CDR3 DNA reads TGTGCCAGCAGCCCGGGGACTAGCGGGGCCCTAAACGGGGATACGCAGTATTTT.

On this clone itself: Other DNA sequences in this sample translate to the same CDR3. The V call is TRBV5-4, the J call TRBJ2-1, with D hard to call. Germline V gene data show CDR1 as SGHNT and CDR2 as YYREEE (reference sequence). There are 16 residues in the CDR3. Trimming removed 0 bases from V and 0 bases from J, with 10 bases in between. The CDR3 region is CASSLAGTSSYNEQFF. The CDR3 bases are TGTGCCAGCAGCTTGGCTGGCACGAGCTCCTACAATGAGCAGTTCTTC.

The gene calls are TRBV6-5 and TRBJ1-2; TRBD1 is a possible D gene (5 bases). The CDR3 sequence is 11 residues long. Germline CDR1 reads MNHEY; CDR2 reads SVGAGI. The V and J ends lost 7 bases and 8 bases respectively, with 11 bases between them. The CDR3 reads CASTRGVGYTF. Here the CDR3 DNA reads TGTGCCAGCACCAGAGGGGTGGGCTACACCTTC.

This chain joins TRBV15 and TRBJ1-3, with 11 bases identical to TRBD1. Germline-derived CDR1 and CDR2 are LNHNV and YYDKDF (reference sequence). CDR3 size: 18 residues. The junction had 4 bases not matched to a gene; V was cut back by 0 bases and J by 0 bases. The CDR3 DNA follows: TGTGCCACCAGCAGAGATAGAGGGACAGGGGGCTCTGGAAACACCATATATTTT. Encoded protein: CATSRDRGTGGSGNTIYF.

The J gene is TRBJ2-4, the V gene TRBV30; a weak D match, TRBD2 (5 bases). Germline CDR1 reads GTSNPN; CDR2 reads SVGIG (reference sequence). CDR3 length equals 15 residues. V dropped 7 bases and J dropped 0 bases, with 16 bases sitting between them. CDR3 amino acids: CASSTGRLAKNIQYF. CDR3 nucleotide sequence: TGTGCCTCTAGTACTGGGAGACTAGCCAAAAACATTCAGTACTTC.

This chain uses TRBV27 with TRBJ1-5, with 7 bases aligning to TRBD1. CDR3 length: 16 residues. From germline, CDR1 is MNHEY and CDR2 SMNVEV (reference sequence). The trim removed 2 bases at V and 5 bases at J, leaving 9 bases unmatched. The CDR3 is CASSLADRAFYQPQHF. The CDR3 region has the DNA TGTGCCAGCAGTTTAGCCGACAGGGCATTCTATCAGCCCCAGCATTTT.

This chain connects TRBV28 to TRBJ1-5, with TRBD1 identical over 8 bases. V lost 6 bases, J lost 2 bases, and 9 bases stayed unmatched. The CDR3 extends over 16 amino acids. CDR1 and CDR2 from the germline V gene are MDHEN and SYDVKM. The CDR3 nucleotides read TGTGCCAGCAGGCCCGACAGGGGACTACGCAATCAGCCCCAGCATTTT. Protein: CASRPDRGLRNQPQHF.

As regards this clone: Within the sample, other DNA sequences also encode this same CDR3. The chain employs TRBV5-4 and TRBJ2-7; no definite D call. Germline V CDR1 and CDR2: SGHNT, YYREEE (reference sequence). The CDR3 extends over 14 amino acids. The ends were cut back, 0 bases at V and 2 bases at J, with 9 bases in the middle. The CDR3: CASSLAGRTYEQYF. The CDR3 nucleotides read TGTGCCAGCAGCTTGGCGGGCAGGACCTACGAGCAGTACTTC.

The V and J genes are TRBV5-1 and TRBJ2-1; 7 bases are a match to TRBD2. CDR3 size: 18 residues. Germline loops: CDR1 SGHRS, CDR2 YFSETQ. V lost 4 bases, J lost 0 bases, and 13 bases stayed unmatched. CDR3 residues: CASSPPLGGRGSYNEQFF. The DNA for the CDR3 is TGCGCCAGCAGCCCCCCCCTTGGCGGGAGAGGCTCCTACAATGAGCAGTTCTTC. Drawing the rest from reference TRBV5-1 and TRBJ2-1, the complete variable domain is KAGVTQTPRYLIKTRGQQVTLSCSPISGHRSVSWYQQTPGQGLQFLFEYFSETQRNKGNFPGRFSGRQFSNSRSEMNVSTLELGDSALYLCASSPPLGGRGSYNEQFFGPGTRLTVL.